These 15 T cell receptor beta chains were all obtained from the same sample, sequenced in a study of chemoradiotherapy in HPV16-positive cancers. Sequencing was performed with immunoSEQ multiplex PCR; in TCRdb, only in-frame clones are kept and a portion is missing. The sample gives 12,000 to 15,000 clones, just over 90% of which show up once; approximately 2.6% is in the top ten. The material sequenced was blood, taken from a patient who underwent chemoradiotherapy. These receptors were obtained from a human donor with HPV-associated anogenital cancer.

The chain uses TRBV5-1 and TRBJ1-1, with a possible D match to TRBD1 (5 bases). This CDR3 comprises 18 residues. V lost 4 bases, J lost 3 bases, and 25 bases lay in between. The germline V gene has CDR1 SGHRS and CDR2 YFSETQ. CDR3 coding DNA: TGCGCCAGCAGCCGCTCCGAAGGCGATTGGAGGGACTACACTGAAGCTTTCTTT. Encoded protein: CASSRSEGDWRDYTEAFF.

As regards this clone: Other DNA sequences in the sample encode the same CDR3. The chain recombines TRBV16 with TRBJ2-3; D ambiguous. Trimming shortened V by 0 bases and J by 3 bases, and 1 base separated the two germline ends. This CDR3 is built from 12 residues. Germline CDR1 reads KGHSY; CDR2 reads FQNENV. The CDR3 loop reads CASSQSTDTQYF. The CDR3, as DNA: TGTGCCAGCAGCCAATCAACAGATACGCAGTATTTT.

The chain joins TRBV5-1 to TRBJ1-5; D is unresolved. This CDR3 spans 13 amino acids. Trimming left V 0 bases short and J 7 bases short, with 8 bases between. In germline, CDR1 is SGHRS, CDR2 YFSETQ. CDR3 amino acids: CASSLEGSQPQHF. CDR3 sequence (DNA): TGCGCCAGCAGCTTGGAAGGGAGCCAGCCCCAGCATTTT. The whole variable domain, remainder taken from reference TRBV5-1 and TRBJ1-5, is KAGVTQTPRYLIKTRGQQVTLSCSPISGHRSVSWYQQTPGQGLQFLFEYFSETQRNKGNFPGRFSGRQFSNSRSEMNVSTLELGDSALYLCASSLEGSQPQHFGDGTRLSIL.

The chain uses TRBV10-3 and TRBJ1-3; weak D call: TRBD1 (6 bases). The CDR3 spans 14 residues. The ends were cut back, 8 bases at V and 4 bases at J, with 15 bases in the middle. Germline V gene lookup returns CDR1 ENHRY and CDR2 SYGVKD. The CDR3 loop reads CAIGGAGSGNTIYF. The CDR3, as DNA: TGTGCCATCGGGGGGGCCGGGTCAGGAAACACCATATATTTT.

The genes are TRBV5-1 and TRBJ2-5, with TRBD1 identical over 7 bases. Germline CDR1 and CDR2: SGHRS and YFSETQ. The junction had 7 bases not matched to a gene; V was cut back by 0 bases and J by 2 bases. The CDR3 length is 16 residues. This CDR3 is CASSLDPGQLQETQYF. CDR3 DNA sequence: TGCGCCAGCAGCTTGGACCCGGGACAGCTACAAGAGACCCAGTACTTC.

Turning to this clone: Germline and junction disagree at one end, which may indicate a read error. The chain uses TRBV29-1 and TRBJ1-4, with TRBD1 matching over 7 bases. Germline V lookup: CDR1 SQVTM, CDR2 ANQGSEA. The CDR3 totals 10 residues. The CDR3 DNA reads as TGTACAGCCAGGGGGGAAAAACTGTTTTTT. Its protein is CTARGEKLFF.

The chain carries TRBV7-2 and TRBJ1-1; D is ambiguous. This CDR3 contains 12 residues. Trimming took 1 base from V and 8 from J, leaving 8 bases between them. The germline CDR1 and CDR2 sequences are SGHTA and FQGNSA. CDR3 nucleotides: TGTGCCAGCAGCTTAGTGGTTAGGGAAGCTTTCTTT. Its protein product is CASSLVVREAFF.

The rearrangement links TRBV9 to TRBJ1-6; a weak D match, TRBD1 (5 bases). Trimming cost V 4 bases and J 10 bases, with 18 bases left between them. Germline CDR1 SGDLS, CDR2 YYNGEE. This CDR3 has 15 residues. CDR3 bases: TGTGCCAGCAGCCCGGTCGACAGCGTCTGGTCACCCCTCCACTTT. Translating gives CASSPVDSVWSPLHF. Variable domain in full (rest from reference TRBV9 and TRBJ1-6): DSGVTQTPKHLITATGQRVTLRCSPRSGDLSVYWYQQSLDQGLQFLIQYYNGEERAKGNILERFSAQQFPDLHSELNLSSLELGDSALYFCASSPVDSVWSPLHFGNGTRLTVT.

The gene calls are TRBV21-1 and TRBJ2-7; TRBD1 was called by the table and not checked on the DNA. TRBV21-1 is designated a pseudogene. The CDR3 consists of 18 residues. CDR3 in amino acids: CASSKGDRSILKAYEQYF. The CDR3, as DNA: TGTGCCAGCAGCAAGGGGGACAGGTCGATCCTAAAAGCCTACGAGCAGTACTTC.

The chain carries TRBV10-3 and TRBJ1-5, with D possibly TRBD1 on 6 matching bases. The CDR3 extends over 15 amino acids. V was shortened by 0 bases and J by 9 bases, with 15 bases between the two germline ends. Germline-derived CDR1 and CDR2 are ENHRY and SYGVKD. The CDR3, as DNA: TGTGCCATCAGTGAGTCGATTCCAGGGGTAGGGCCCCAGCATTTT. Amino acids: CAISESIPGVGPQHF.

The chain combines TRBV10-2 with TRBJ2-7; 8 bases are shared with TRBD1. The V and J ends lost 6 bases and 4 bases, in that order; junction bases with no gene match: 5. CDR1 is WSHSY, CDR2 SAAADI, per germline. CDR3 length: 13 amino acids. CDR3 loop: CASSLTGGYEQYF. The CDR3, as DNA: TGCGCCAGCAGCCTAACAGGGGGTTACGAGCAGTACTTC.

V gene TRBV7-9 combines with J gene TRBJ2-1; D not resolved. The germline gives CDR1 SEHNR, CDR2 FQNEAQ (reference sequence). This CDR3 is 14 amino acids long. The V end was cut by 5 bases, the J end by 5 bases, with 13 bases between. CDR3 coding DNA: TGTGCCAGCAGCCGCGGACCTGTGCACAATGAGCAGTTCTTC. This encodes CASSRGPVHNEQFF.

J is TRBJ2-1 and V is TRBV30; D is perhaps TRBD2 (6 bases). In germline, CDR1 is GTSNPN, CDR2 SVGIG (reference sequence). The CDR3 runs 15 residues. V was clipped by 0 bases and J by 2 bases, with 11 bases between them. CDR3: CAWSVGSGTYNEQFF. The CDR3 region has the DNA TGTGCCTGGAGTGTAGGTAGCGGAACCTACAATGAGCAGTTCTTC.

The CDR3 spells CASSISGTDPGYTF. As DNA, the CDR3 is TGTGCCAGTAGTATTTCCGGGACGGATCCTGGCTACACCTTC. This chain connects TRBV19 to TRBJ1-2; a possible D gene is TRBD1 (5 bases). V lost 3 bases and J 7 bases, leaving 15 bases between the germline ends. The CDR3 totals 14 residues. From germline, CDR1 is LNHDA and CDR2 SQIVND (reference sequence).

This clone has more than one count but fewer than ten. This chain links TRBV2 with TRBJ1-1; D is unclear. Between the trimmed V and J ends, which lost 11 bases and 0 bases, there was a span of 10 bases. There are 12 residues in the CDR3. Germline V gives CDR1 SNHLY, CDR2 FYNNEI. CDR3 sequence (DNA): TGTGCCCGCGGACTGATGAACACTGAAGCTTTCTTT. It is translated as CARGLMNTEAFF.